This TCR beta chain was sequenced during a study of cytomegalovirus exposure and HLA in healthy donors. Study-level points and caveats: Evidence from a later analysis indicated that most CMV-associated TCR beta chains looked HLA-restricted. A classifier reportedly called cytomegalovirus status with high sensitivity and specificity. A few V segments could not be told apart, such as TRBV6-2 and TRBV6-3, and were left out. Serostatus for CMV was the only available immune exposure information.

Germline V CDR1 and CDR2: LNHDA, SQIVND (reference sequence). The CDR3 sequence is 13 residues long. The ends lost 10 bases at V and 2 bases at J; junction bases unmatched: 3. Primers included in the PCR were 60 Vbeta and 13 Jbeta primers. The data were produced by immunoSEQ multiplex PCR, yet TCRdb's version contains in-frame clones alone and is incomplete. The sample includes approximately 120,000 clones, approximately 73% of them seen just once. This clone was seen only a few times. The antigen remains unidentified. The sequenced material came from PBMCs. The receptor was derived from a man aged 55-75 years in good health and CMV-seropositive. V gene TRBV19 combines with J gene TRBJ2-7, with 12 bases identical to TRBD2. The CDR3 loop is CATRLAGAYEQYF. CDR3 nucleotides: TGTGCCACCAGACTAGCGGGGGCCTACGAGCAGTACTTC.